The 20 T cell receptor beta chains presented below share a single source sample, sequenced in a study of T cell responses to AZD1222 COVID-19 vaccine. Generated by immunoSEQ multiplex PCR, the TCRdb table keeps only in-frame clones and is missing some. The table shows 150,000 to 200,000 clones, with over 80% occurring only once. The specimen was peripheral blood, collected on day 0 of AZD1222 vaccination. All receptors derive from an adult in good health.

The chain uses TRBV30 and TRBJ1-5; D possibly corresponds to TRBD1 (6 bases). Germline V gene sequence: CDR1 GTSNPN, CDR2 SVGIG (reference sequence). V lost 0 bases, J lost 2 bases, and 8 bases lay in between. This CDR3 is 14 amino acids long. CDR3 residues: CAWSVRGGNQPQHF. CDR3 DNA sequence: TGTGCCTGGAGTGTCAGGGGTGGCAATCAGCCCCAGCATTTT. Together with reference TRBV30 and TRBJ1-5, the CDR3 gives the full variable domain: SQTIHQWPATLVQPVGSPLSLECTVEGTSNPNLYWYRQAAGRGLQLLFYSVGIGQISSEVPQNLSASRPQDRQFILSSKKLLLSDSGFYLCAWSVRGGNQPQHFGDGTRLSIL.

CDR3 DNA: TGTGCCAGCTCACGGGCCGTACTAGACAATGAGCAGTTCTTC. Amino acids: CASSRAVLDNEQFF. This chain links TRBV18 with TRBJ2-1, with D perhaps TRBD2 (5 bases). V shed 4 bases and J shed 5 bases, with 12 bases lying between them. CDR3 length equals 14 residues. Germline CDR1 and CDR2: KGHSH and LQKENI.

This clone was seen a single time. CDR3 nucleotide sequence: TGTGCCAGCAGCCCCGGTGTCGGCAGTGATGGGGCCAACGTCCTGACTTTC. This encodes CASSPGVGSDGANVLTF. This rearrangement joins TRBV3-1 (or the pseudogene TRBV3-2) to TRBJ2-6; D remains ambiguous. The CDR3 contains 17 residues. The germline V gene has CDR1 LGHDT and CDR2 YNNKEL (reference sequence). Trimming left V 4 bases short and J 3 bases short, with 16 bases between.

The chain recombines TRBV7-9 with TRBJ2-7; D gene uncertain. The length of the CDR3 is 14 residues. V lost 1 base, J lost 6 bases, and 13 bases lay in between. Germline V lookup: CDR1 SEHNR, CDR2 FQNEAQ (reference sequence). The CDR3 reads CASSLGSSRGEQYF. For the CDR3, the DNA is TGTGCCAGCAGCTTAGGCTCGTCCCGTGGCGAGCAGTACTTC.

The gene calls are TRBV19 and TRBJ2-2; 7 bases fit TRBD1. V was clipped by 5 bases and J by 1 base; unmatched bases: 4. The CDR3 runs 15 residues. Germline V gives CDR1 LNHDA, CDR2 SQIVND (reference sequence). CDR3 nucleotide sequence: TGTGCCAGTAGTCCCGGGACAGAGAACACCGGGGAGCTGTTTTTT. Its protein product is CASSPGTENTGELFF.

The V gene is TRBV5-1, the J gene TRBJ2-3; TRBD1 is a possible D gene (6 bases). The CDR3 is made up of 16 amino acids. The V end lost 4 bases, the J end lost 2 bases, and 17 bases lay between the germline ends. CDR1 and CDR2 (germline): SGHRS, YFSETQ. This CDR3 reads CASSHPKDSATDTQYF. CDR3 nucleotide sequence: TGCGCCAGCAGCCACCCCAAGGACAGCGCCACAGATACGCAGTATTTT.

This clone was recorded once. The chain recombines TRBV2 with TRBJ1-1, with TRBD1 as a possible D gene (6 bases). This CDR3 is 17 amino acids long. V dropped 2 bases and J dropped 4 bases, with 20 bases sitting between them. Germline V gene lookup returns CDR1 SNHLY and CDR2 FYNNEI. The CDR3 bases are TGTGCCAGCAGTGAACTCCGGGACAACCACAAGTGCACTGAAGCTTTCTTT. Protein sequence: CASSELRDNHKCTEAFF.

V and J are TRBV24-1 and TRBJ2-1, with 9 bases aligning to TRBD1. V shed 6 bases and J 8 bases; nucleotides not matched to a gene: 10. Germline-derived CDR1 and CDR2 are KGHDR and SFDVKD. The CDR3 is 15 amino acids. The CDR3 here is CATSTTGGAVYEQFF. The CDR3 DNA reads TGTGCCACCAGTACCACAGGGGGCGCCGTTTATGAGCAGTTCTTC.

The genes are TRBV29-1 and TRBJ2-7; 9 bases are a match to TRBD1. Trimming at V came to 5 bases and at J to 4 bases, leaving 6 bases not matched to a gene. Germline V gene lookup returns CDR1 SQVTM and CDR2 ANQGSEA. There are 13 residues in the CDR3. CDR3 sequence reads: CSVNLDRGYEQYF. The CDR3 DNA reads as TGCAGCGTTAACTTGGACAGGGGATACGAGCAGTACTTC.

This clone is a singleton in its sample. The chain has TRBV7-9 and TRBJ2-2; 9 nucleotides match TRBD2. This CDR3 has 14 residues. The germline CDR1 and CDR2 sequences are SEHNR and FQNEAQ (reference sequence). V lost 5 bases and J lost 4; bases outside the gene matches: 2. Here the CDR3 DNA reads TGTGCCAGCAGCCCGACTAGCGGCACCGGGGAGCTGTTTTTT. This translates into CASSPTSGTGELFF. Drawing the rest from reference TRBV7-9 and TRBJ2-2, the complete variable domain is DTGVSQNPRHKITKRGQNVTFRCDPISEHNRLYWYRQTLGQGPEFLTYFQNEAQLEKSRLLSDRFSAERPKGSFSTLEIQRTEQGDSAMYLCASSPTSGTGELFFGEGSRLTVL.

This chain joins TRBV10-3 and TRBJ1-6, with unresolved D. Per germline, CDR1 ENHRY and CDR2 SYGVKD. The CDR3 length is 15 residues. V was clipped by 0 bases and J by 6 bases, with 9 bases between them. The CDR3 DNA reads TGTGCCATCAGTGAGTCGTGGCCGGGTAATTCACCCCTCCACTTT. It translates to CAISESWPGNSPLHF.

The CDR3 reads CASSSTTVRGNSPLHF. CDR3 in DNA: TGTGCCAGCAGTTCGACCACAGTTCGGGGTAATTCACCCCTCCACTTT. This chain uses TRBV28 with TRBJ1-6; D uncertain. CDR3 length equals 16 residues. Trimming pared 4 bases from V and 6 bases from J, leaving 16 bases between. Germline assignment: CDR1 MDHEN and CDR2 SYDVKM.

The rearrangement links TRBV28 to TRBJ1-2; 11 positions agree with TRBD1. The V gene end was trimmed by 6 bases and the J gene end by 5 bases; junction bases not matched to a gene: 11. The CDR3 loop spans 16 amino acids. Germline lookup yields CDR1 MDHEN and CDR2 SYDVKM. The CDR3 coding sequence is TGTGCCAGCAGGCCGGGGGGACAGGGGGGAGGTTATGGCTACACCTTC. Translated: CASRPGGQGGGYGYTF.

V gene TRBV25-1 combines with J gene TRBJ2-2, with 8 bases lining up with TRBD1. The trim removed 0 bases at V and 1 base at J, leaving 7 bases unmatched. The CDR3 extends over 18 amino acids. The germline CDR1 and CDR2 sequences are MGHDK and SYGVNS. The CDR3 DNA reads as TGTGCCAGCAGTGAATACGCCGGGACAGGAGAGAACACCGGGGAGCTGTTTTTT. Translating gives CASSEYAGTGENTGELFF.

The chain couples TRBV11-2 to TRBJ2-2, with D possibly TRBD2 on 5 matching bases. The ends were cut back, 5 bases at V and 0 bases at J, with 10 bases in the middle. Germline-derived CDR1 and CDR2 are SGHAT and FQNNGV. This CDR3 spans 15 amino acids. The chain's CDR3 is CASSPLRANTGELFF. For the CDR3, the DNA is TGTGCCAGCAGCCCTCTGCGGGCGAACACCGGGGAGCTGTTTTTT. Full variable domain (rest looked up from reference TRBV11-2 and TRBJ2-2): EAGVAQSPRYKIIEKRQSVAFWCNPISGHATLYWYQQILGQGPKLLIQFQNNGVVDDSQLPKDRFSAERLKGVDSTLKIQPAKLEDSAVYLCASSPLRANTGELFFGEGSRLTVL.

The chain couples TRBV28 to TRBJ2-7; no definite D call. The CDR3 covers 16 residues. Germline V gene sequence: CDR1 MDHEN, CDR2 SYDVKM. V was cut by 4 bases and J by 3 bases, with 19 bases left in between. Written as DNA, the CDR3 is TGTGCCAGCAGTTATTCATCCGCGCCTTACAACTACGAGCAGTACTTC. It yields the protein CASSYSSAPYNYEQYF. Full variable domain (rest looked up from reference TRBV28 and TRBJ2-7): DVKVTQSSRYLVKRTGEKVFLECVQDMDHENMFWYRQDPGLGLRLIYFSYDVKMKEKGDIPEGYSVSREKKERFSLILESASTNQTSMYLCASSYSSAPYNYEQYFGPGTRLTVT.

The chain carries TRBV20-1 and TRBJ1-1; TRBD1 is a possible D gene (6 bases). The CDR3 is 13 amino acids. Deletions cut 3 bases from V and 3 bases from J, with 11 bases between. Germline V gene sequence: CDR1 DFQATT, CDR2 SNEGSKA (reference sequence). CDR3 sequence (DNA): TGCAGTGCTAGTGCACAGGGAGACACTGAAGCTTTCTTT. This encodes CSASAQGDTEAFF.

This sequence joins TRBV2 and TRBJ1-6, with D possibly being TRBD1 (5 bases). Trimming cost V 4 bases and J 8 bases, with 15 bases left between them. The CDR3 runs to 15 residues. Germline V gene lookup returns CDR1 SNHLY and CDR2 FYNNEI. This CDR3 is CASSVDSTLDSPLHF. The DNA for the CDR3 is TGTGCCAGCAGTGTAGACAGCACCTTGGATTCACCCCTCCACTTT.

V gene TRBV6-5 combines with J gene TRBJ2-3; no definite D call. The germline gives CDR1 MNHEY, CDR2 SVGAGI. V was cut by 2 bases and J by 0 bases, with 3 bases left in between. This CDR3 comprises 13 residues. The chain's CDR3 is CASSYDSTDTQYF. DNA of the CDR3: TGTGCCAGCAGTTACGACAGCACAGATACGCAGTATTTT.

The chain combines TRBV14 with TRBJ2-7; no clear D. The germline V gene encodes CDR1 SGHDN and CDR2 FVKESK. CDR3 length: 17 residues. Trimming stripped 3 bases from V and 5 bases from J, with 23 bases between. CDR3 sequence: CASSHGPGSRARHEQYF. CDR3 nucleotide sequence: TGTGCCAGCAGCCACGGACCGGGCTCTAGGGCGCGGCACGAGCAGTACTTC.